Here is one TCR beta chain with its context. The antigen is not known. The junction departs from germline at one end; a sequencing error may be responsible. RNA isolated from unsorted whole blood supplied the blood RNA, with germline DNA also extracted. With a constant-region primer, TCR beta cDNA was made from 450 to 650 ng of total RNA. ARM-PCR was slightly modified, and three nested multiplex PCR rounds with it gave rise to the TCR beta libraries. TCRdb re-called the multiplex PCR reads with MiXCR, one entry per CDR3 protein. Found here are roughly 330,000 distinct CDR3 sequences, about 65% of them singletons; the top ten hold roughly 6%. The entry originates in a study of tumor-infiltrating lymphocytes in primary liver carcinoma. Study at large: Men and women, 30 to 69 years of age, made up the patients. General study points: Between tumor regions, pairs overlapped more than tumor-adjacent and tumor-blood pairs did. In the absence of sorting, bulk samples left CD4+ and CD8+ repertoires uncompared. Tumors and blood were compared for top-250-clone fraction, and tumors had the significantly higher value (p = 0.039).

This TCR was recovered from a man aged 40-49 years with primary liver carcinoma and hepatitis B virus infection. Sample: peripheral blood.

The CDR3 bases are TGCAGTGCTAGAGATTCTCTGACAGGCGGTTATGGCTACAGCTTC. Its translation is CSARDSLTGGYGYSF. The V call is TRBV20-1, the J call TRBJ1-2; a possible D gene is TRBD1 (6 bases). Germline values: CDR1 DFQATT, CDR2 SNEGSKA (reference sequence). The length of the CDR3 is 15 residues.